These 25 T cell receptor beta chains came from one sample sequenced in a study of cytomegalovirus exposure and HLA in healthy donors. Vbeta (60) and Jbeta (13) primers were used in the PCR. Generated by immunoSEQ multiplex PCR, the TCRdb table keeps only in-frame clones and is missing some. This sample has around 120,000 clones, with approximately 80% found just once. Material for sequencing was PBMCs. Receptor source: a man in his fifties or sixties in good health and CMV-seropositive.

This clone was found once. The chain links TRBV19 to TRBJ1-5, with 9 bases fitting TRBD1. Germline CDR1 is LNHDA and CDR2 is SQIVND (reference sequence). This CDR3 is 15 amino acids long. V was pared by 4 bases and J by 3 bases, with 4 bases of the junction left unmatched. This chain's CDR3 is CASSKGQGLNQPQHF. The CDR3, as DNA: TGTGCCAGTAGTAAGGGACAGGGTCTCAATCAGCCCCAGCATTTT.

The chain links TRBV6-5 to TRBJ1-2; D call uncertain. The CDR3 totals 13 residues. Per the germline V gene, CDR1 is MNHEY and CDR2 is SVGAGI. Trimming stripped 5 bases from V and 2 bases from J, with 9 bases between. In DNA, the CDR3 is TGTGCCAGCAGTAACACCGTGAACTATGGCTACACCTTC. As protein: CASSNTVNYGYTF.

The gene calls are TRBV7-2 and TRBJ2-1; D not resolved. In germline, CDR1 is SGHTA, CDR2 FQGNSA. This CDR3 is built from 15 residues. The V and J ends lost 5 bases and 2 bases respectively, with 13 bases between them. The CDR3 reads CASSPPRLPYNEQFF. The CDR3 DNA follows: TGTGCCAGCAGCCCCCCCAGGCTGCCCTACAATGAGCAGTTCTTC. Combining the CDR3 with reference TRBV7-2 and TRBJ2-1 gives the whole variable domain GAGVSQSPSNKVTEKGKDVELRCDPISGHTALYWYRQSLGQGLEFLIYFQGNSAPDKSGLPSDRFSAERTGGSVSTLTIQRTQQEDSAVYLCASSPPRLPYNEQFFGPGTRLTVL.

The chain couples TRBV4-3 to TRBJ1-2, with D unclear. From germline, CDR1 is LGHNA and CDR2 YSLEER. The CDR3 loop spans 14 amino acids. The germline V and J ends were trimmed by 2 bases and 4 bases, with 11 bases remaining between them. DNA of the CDR3: TGCGCCAGCAGCCAAACGTCAACAGCCTATGGCTACACCTTC. Translation gives CASSQTSTAYGYTF.

The chain joins TRBV11-2 to TRBJ2-1, with no clear D. V shed 2 bases and J shed 7 bases, with 15 bases lying between them. CDR3 length equals 15 residues. Germline CDR1 is SGHAT and CDR2 is FQNNGV. CDR3 bases: TGTGCCAGCAGCTTATCGGTACTGCCCACGAATGAGCAGTTCTTC. This codes for CASSLSVLPTNEQFF.

V usage is TRBV12-5 and J usage is TRBJ2-7, with 8 positions matching TRBD1. The CDR3 has 14 residues. Trimming cost V 4 bases and J 2 bases; bases outside gene matches: 4. Germline CDR1 and CDR2: LGHNT and FRNRAP. For the CDR3, the DNA is TGTGCTAGTGGTTCGGACAGGGCCCCCTACGAGCAGTACTTC. Translation: CASGSDRAPYEQYF.

This clone occurred once. V and J are TRBV7-9 and TRBJ1-2, with a weak D call TRBD1 (6 bases). This CDR3 is built from 15 residues. Germline lookup yields CDR1 SEHNR and CDR2 FQNEAQ (reference sequence). V lost 3 bases and J 0 bases, leaving 11 bases between the germline ends. CDR3 amino acids: CASSLGRGSNYGYTF. CDR3 bases: TGTGCCAGCAGCTTGGGCAGGGGATCTAACTATGGCTACACCTTC.

The CDR3 is CASRKRLADPWGTSTDTQYF. CDR3 nucleotides: TGTGCCAGTAGGAAGAGACTAGCGGATCCGTGGGGGACTAGCACAGATACGCAGTATTTT. V is TRBV19 and J is TRBJ2-3, with TRBD2 matching over 9 bases. From germline, CDR1 is LNHDA and CDR2 SQIVND (reference sequence). The CDR3 sequence is 20 residues long. The V gene end was trimmed by 6 bases and the J gene end by 0 bases; junction bases not matched to a gene: 19.

This chain joins TRBV5-4 and TRBJ1-2; 8 nucleotides align to TRBD1. J was trimmed by 2 bases and V by 0 bases; bases with no gene match: 12. Germline CDR1 is SGHNT and CDR2 is YYREEE (reference sequence). This CDR3 comprises 18 residues. The CDR3 DNA is TGTGCCAGCAGCTTGGCACGGACAGGGAATACCAAAAACTATGGCTACACCTTC. Its translation is CASSLARTGNTKNYGYTF.

This clone was found a few times. The genes are TRBV4-1 and TRBJ2-4; maybe TRBD1 (6 bases). The CDR3 is made up of 15 amino acids. From germline, CDR1 is MGHRA and CDR2 YSYEKL. V was trimmed by 0 bases and J by 3 bases, leaving 9 bases between them. The chain's CDR3 is CASSQEEQGKNIQYF. The DNA of the CDR3 is TGCGCCAGCAGCCAAGAGGAACAGGGCAAAAACATTCAGTACTTC.

This chain links TRBV5-4 with TRBJ1-1, with D possibly being TRBD1 (6 bases). This CDR3 is 15 amino acids long. Germline CDR1 and CDR2: SGHNT and YYREEE (reference sequence). V was cut by 2 bases and J by 5 bases, with 16 bases left in between. CDR3 DNA: TGTGCCAGCAGCTTACAGGGTATTTACGGGACTGAAGCTTTCTTT. It yields the protein CASSLQGIYGTEAFF. Looking up the rest from reference TRBV5-4 and TRBJ1-1 gives the full variable domain: ETGVTQSPTHLIKTRGQQVTLRCSSQSGHNTVSWYQQALGQGPQFIFQYYREEENGRGNFPPRFSGLQFPNYSSELNVNALELDDSALYLCASSLQGIYGTEAFFGQGTRLTVV.

The rearrangement uses TRBV6-1 and TRBJ1-2, with no clear D. The CDR3 contains 13 residues. The V and J ends lost 2 bases and 7 bases respectively, with 11 bases between them. Germline CDR1 reads MNHNS; CDR2 reads SASEGT. This CDR3 reads CASSEMSISGYTF. As DNA, the CDR3 is TGTGCCAGCAGTGAAATGAGTATCTCTGGCTACACCTTC.

The CDR3 region is CASSYSAGQGELFF. The CDR3 bases are TGTGCCAGCAGTTACTCAGCCGGACAGGGGGAGCTGTTTTTT. J is TRBJ2-2 and V is TRBV6-5; D is possibly TRBD1 (6 bases). This CDR3 spans 14 amino acids. CDR1 MNHEY and CDR2 SVGAGI come from the germline V gene. Between the trimmed V and J ends, which lost 0 bases and 8 bases, there was a span of 10 bases.

The rearrangement uses TRBV15 and TRBJ1-1, with 11 bases lining up with TRBD1. Unmatched junction bases numbered 2, after V lost 6 bases and J lost 5 bases. CDR1 is LNHNV, CDR2 YYDKDF, per germline (reference sequence). CDR3 size: 13 residues. The chain's CDR3 is CATRDRGRTEAFF. The CDR3, as DNA: TGTGCCACCAGGGACAGGGGGCGGACTGAAGCTTTCTTT. Supplemented by reference TRBV15 and TRBJ1-1, the full variable domain reads DAMVIQNPRYQVTQFGKPVTLSCSQTLNHNVMYWYQQKSSQAPKLLFHYYDKDFNNEADTPDNFQSRRPNTSFCFLDIRSPGLGDTAMYLCATRDRGRTEAFFGQGTRLTVV.

This clone was seen more than once but under ten times. V and J are TRBV10-3 and TRBJ2-7, with 7 bases that match TRBD2. CDR1 and CDR2 from the germline V gene are ENHRY and SYGVKD. This CDR3 contains 15 residues. Unmatched junction bases numbered 13, after V lost 9 bases and J lost 2 bases. This CDR3 is CAIKRGSSVTYEQYF. The CDR3 DNA sequence: TGTGCCATAAAGCGGGGCAGCTCGGTTACCTACGAGCAGTACTTC.

The V gene is TRBV28, the J gene TRBJ2-2; D may be TRBD2 (6 bases). The germline V gene has CDR1 MDHEN and CDR2 SYDVKM. Trimming stripped 8 bases from V and 2 bases from J, with 12 bases between. The length of the CDR3 is 14 residues. The CDR3, as DNA: TGTGCCAGCTTGGCGGGGACCAACACCGGGGAGCTGTTTTTT. Its protein product is CASLAGTNTGELFF.

CDR3 amino acids: CASSYSLEGFAEAFF. The CDR3 bases are TGTGCCAGCAGTTACTCGTTGGAGGGATTTGCTGAAGCTTTCTTT. V is TRBV6-5 and J is TRBJ1-1; D is unresolved. CDR1 is MNHEY, CDR2 SVGAGI, per germline. V was trimmed by 0 bases and J by 6 bases, leaving 14 bases between them. The CDR3 covers 15 residues.

The V call is TRBV7-6, the J call TRBJ2-7; D might be TRBD2 (6 bases). The CDR3 has 16 residues. Germline-derived CDR1 and CDR2 are SGHVS and FNYEAQ. Trimming removed 5 bases at V and 0 bases at J, with 17 bases between. This chain's CDR3 is CASSRNSGGSSYEQYF. The CDR3 DNA is TGTGCCAGCAGCCGAAATTCCGGGGGAAGCTCCTACGAGCAGTACTTC. Looking up the rest from reference TRBV7-6 and TRBJ2-7 gives the full variable domain: GAGVSQSPRYKVTKRGQDVALRCDPISGHVSLYWYRQALGQGPEFLTYFNYEAQQDKSGLPNDRFSAERPEGSISTLTIQRTEQRDSAMYRCASSRNSGGSSYEQYFGPGTRLTVT.

On this clone: At one end, the junction sequence differs from germline, possibly due to a read error. V gene TRBV9 combines with J gene TRBJ1-2; 8 bases are a match to TRBD1. Germline V gene lookup returns CDR1 SGDLS and CDR2 YYNGEE. The CDR3 has 15 residues. The CDR3 coding sequence is TGTGCCAGCAGCGTAGGGGGCAGGGGGCATAGTGGCTACGCCTTC. It encodes CASSVGGRGHSGYAF.

V usage is TRBV6-5 and J usage is TRBJ1-4; possibly TRBD1 for D (6 bases). The CDR3 totals 15 residues. From germline, CDR1 is MNHEY and CDR2 SVGAGI. V was cut by 4 bases and J by 0 bases, with 9 bases left in between. The CDR3 spells CASSLTGSTNEKLFF. CDR3 sequence (DNA): TGTGCCAGCAGTTTAACAGGGTCAACTAATGAAAAACTGTTTTTT.

The chain couples TRBV19 to TRBJ1-1, with D possibly TRBD1 on 5 matching bases. The V end was cut by 5 bases, the J end by 6 bases, with 19 bases between. The V gene's germline CDR1 is LNHDA and CDR2 SQIVND (reference sequence). The CDR3 runs 15 residues. The CDR3 DNA reads as TGTGCCAGTAGTCCTGGGGACTCCCGGAGGGCTGAAGCTTTCTTT. Residues: CASSPGDSRRAEAFF.

J is TRBJ1-2 and V is TRBV9; D perhaps matches TRBD1 (6 bases). V lost 2 bases to trimming and J lost 7 bases, with 18 bases between them. This CDR3 has 15 residues. The germline V gene encodes CDR1 SGDLS and CDR2 YYNGEE. In DNA form, the CDR3 reads TGTGCCAGCAGCGTCCGACTACAGGGTTCCGCTGGCTACACCTTC. Protein sequence: CASSVRLQGSAGYTF.

This clone was counted between two and nine times. The gene calls are TRBV9 and TRBJ2-1, with 7 positions matching TRBD1. Per the germline V gene, CDR1 is SGDLS and CDR2 is YYNGEE. V lost 0 bases, J lost 7 bases, and 1 base stayed unmatched. The CDR3 runs 13 residues. CDR3 nucleotide sequence: TGTGCCAGCAGCGTAGACAGGGGAAATGAGCAGTTCTTC. Amino acid sequence: CASSVDRGNEQFF.

This clone was counted once. The chain combines TRBV7-2 with TRBJ2-7, with 7 bases that match TRBD1. V lost 8 bases to trimming and J lost 3 bases; unmatched junction nucleotides: 7. In germline, CDR1 is SGHTA, CDR2 FQGNSA. CDR3 length: 13 amino acids. This CDR3 reads CASHRPGGYEQYF. The CDR3 bases are TGTGCCAGCCATCGGCCAGGGGGCTACGAGCAGTACTTC.

The J gene is TRBJ2-7, the V gene TRBV7-8; 7 bases line up with TRBD2. The CDR3 is made up of 14 amino acids. CDR1 and CDR2 from the germline V gene are SGHVS and FQNEAQ. With 5 bases clipped from V and 4 bases from J, the junction kept 8 bases outside the gene matches. CDR3 residues: CASSPAGGSYEQYF. CDR3 coding DNA: TGTGCCAGCAGCCCGGCCGGGGGGTCTTACGAGCAGTACTTC.